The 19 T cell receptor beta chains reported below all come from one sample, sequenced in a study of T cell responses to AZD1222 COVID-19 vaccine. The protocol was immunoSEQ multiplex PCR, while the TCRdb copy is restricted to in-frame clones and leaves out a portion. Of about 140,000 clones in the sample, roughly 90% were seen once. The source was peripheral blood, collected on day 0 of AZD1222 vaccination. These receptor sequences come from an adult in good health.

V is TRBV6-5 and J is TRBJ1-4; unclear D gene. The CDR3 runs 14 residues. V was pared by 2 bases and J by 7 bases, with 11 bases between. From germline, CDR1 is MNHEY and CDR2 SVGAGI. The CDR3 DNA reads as TGTGCCAGCAGTTACCTCGGGCGGGGTGAAAAACTGTTTTTT. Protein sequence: CASSYLGRGEKLFF.

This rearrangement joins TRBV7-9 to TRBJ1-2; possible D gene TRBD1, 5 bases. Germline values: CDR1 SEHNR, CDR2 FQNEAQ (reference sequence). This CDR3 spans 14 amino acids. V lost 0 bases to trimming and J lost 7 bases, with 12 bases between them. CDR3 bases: TGTGCCAGCAGCTTAGCAGGAGGGGCAGGTGGCTACACCTTC. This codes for CASSLAGGAGGYTF.

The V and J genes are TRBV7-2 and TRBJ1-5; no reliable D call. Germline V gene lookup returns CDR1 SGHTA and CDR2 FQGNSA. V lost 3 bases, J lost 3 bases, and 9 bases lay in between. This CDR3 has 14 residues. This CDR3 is CASSFPPDNQPQHF. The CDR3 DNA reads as TGTGCCAGCAGCTTCCCCCCGGACAATCAGCCCCAGCATTTT.

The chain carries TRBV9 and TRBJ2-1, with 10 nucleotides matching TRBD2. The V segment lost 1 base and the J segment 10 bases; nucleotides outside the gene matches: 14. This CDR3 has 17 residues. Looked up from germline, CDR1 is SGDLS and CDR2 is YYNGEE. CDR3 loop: CASSVTHTAGGVGEQFF. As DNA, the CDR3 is TGTGCCAGCAGCGTAACCCACACAGCGGGAGGGGTCGGGGAGCAGTTCTTC.

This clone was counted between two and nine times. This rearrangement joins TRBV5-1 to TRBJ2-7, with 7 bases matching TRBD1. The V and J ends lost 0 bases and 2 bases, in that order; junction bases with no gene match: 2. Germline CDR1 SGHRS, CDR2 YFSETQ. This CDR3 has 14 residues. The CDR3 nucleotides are TGCGCCAGCAGCTTGGAGGGACAGACCTACGAGCAGTACTTC. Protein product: CASSLEGQTYEQYF.

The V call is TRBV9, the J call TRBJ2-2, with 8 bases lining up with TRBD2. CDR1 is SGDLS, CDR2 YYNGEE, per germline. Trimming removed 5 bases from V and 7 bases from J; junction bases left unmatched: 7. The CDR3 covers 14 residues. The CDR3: CASSPGREGGELFF. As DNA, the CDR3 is TGTGCCAGCAGTCCCGGGAGGGAAGGCGGGGAGCTGTTTTTT.

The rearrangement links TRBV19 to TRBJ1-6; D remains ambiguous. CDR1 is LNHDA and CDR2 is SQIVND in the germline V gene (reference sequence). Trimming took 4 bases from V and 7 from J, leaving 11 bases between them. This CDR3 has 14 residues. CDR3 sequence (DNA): TGTGCCAGTAGTACCGCTTTGATCAATTCACCCCTCCACTTT. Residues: CASSTALINSPLHF.

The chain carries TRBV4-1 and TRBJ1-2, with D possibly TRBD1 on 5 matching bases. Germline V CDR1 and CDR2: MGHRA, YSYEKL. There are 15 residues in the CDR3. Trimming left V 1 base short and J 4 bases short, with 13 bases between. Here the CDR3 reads CASSQAAEGIYGYTF. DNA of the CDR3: TGCGCCAGCAGCCAAGCGGCCGAGGGGATCTATGGCTACACCTTC.

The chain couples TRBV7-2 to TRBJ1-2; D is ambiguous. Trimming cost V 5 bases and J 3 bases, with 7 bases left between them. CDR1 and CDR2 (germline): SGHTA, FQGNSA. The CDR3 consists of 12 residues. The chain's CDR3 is CASSKNDYGYTF. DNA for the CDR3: TGTGCCAGCAGCAAAAATGACTATGGCTACACCTTC.

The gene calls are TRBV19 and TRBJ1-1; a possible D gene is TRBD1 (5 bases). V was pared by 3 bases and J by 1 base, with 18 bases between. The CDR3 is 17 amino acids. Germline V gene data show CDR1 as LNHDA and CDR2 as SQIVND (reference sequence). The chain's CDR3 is CASSIMGGRGGNTEAFF. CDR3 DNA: TGTGCCAGTAGTATTATGGGGGGACGGGGCGGGAACACTGAAGCTTTCTTT.

The CDR3 DNA is TGCGCCAGCAGCCCGACAGGGGTTAACACTGAAGCTTTCTTT. Residues: CASSPTGVNTEAFF. The chain carries TRBV4-1 and TRBJ1-1; 8 bases align to TRBD1. The germline CDR1 and CDR2 sequences are MGHRA and YSYEKL. There are 14 residues in the CDR3. V lost 4 bases to trimming and J lost 2 bases; unmatched junction nucleotides: 3.

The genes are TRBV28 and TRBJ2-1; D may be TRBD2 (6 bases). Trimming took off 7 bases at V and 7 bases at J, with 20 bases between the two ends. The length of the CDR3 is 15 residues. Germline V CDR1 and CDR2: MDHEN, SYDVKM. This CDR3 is CASIPFGRRENEQFF. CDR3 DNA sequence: TGTGCCAGCATTCCCTTCGGCAGGAGGGAGAATGAGCAGTTCTTC. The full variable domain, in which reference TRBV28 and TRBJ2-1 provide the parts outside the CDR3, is DVKVTQSSRYLVKRTGEKVFLECVQDMDHENMFWYRQDPGLGLRLIYFSYDVKMKEKGDIPEGYSVSREKKERFSLILESASTNQTSMYLCASIPFGRRENEQFFGPGTRLTVL.

The CDR3 is CASRWVQGMDTEAFF. Written as DNA, the CDR3 is TGTGCCAGCAGATGGGTACAGGGGATGGACACTGAAGCTTTCTTT. The chain employs TRBV6-5 and TRBJ1-1; 7 bases map to TRBD1. Per the germline V gene, CDR1 is MNHEY and CDR2 is SVGAGI. This CDR3 has 15 amino acids. Trimming at V came to 6 bases and at J to 3 bases, leaving 10 bases not matched to a gene.

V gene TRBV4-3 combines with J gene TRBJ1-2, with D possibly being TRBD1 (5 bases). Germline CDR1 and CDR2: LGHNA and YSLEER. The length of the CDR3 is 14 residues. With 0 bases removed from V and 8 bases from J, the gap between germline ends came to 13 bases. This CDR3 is CASSQEGGLGGYTF. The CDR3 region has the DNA TGCGCCAGCAGCCAAGAGGGGGGATTAGGCGGCTACACCTTC.

The CDR3 spells CASRREGPTGELFF. The CDR3 DNA follows: TGTGCCAGCAGACGGGAGGGCCCCACCGGGGAGCTGTTTTTT. V gene TRBV5-6 combines with J gene TRBJ2-2; 8 nucleotides agree with TRBD2. The CDR3 runs to 14 residues. The germline CDR1 and CDR2 sequences are SGHDT and YYEEEE. V was pared by 5 bases and J by 4 bases, with 4 bases of the junction left unmatched. Variable domain in full (rest from reference TRBV5-6 and TRBJ2-2): DAGVTQSPTHLIKTRGQQVTLRCSPKSGHDTVSWYQQALGQGPQFIFQYYEEEERQRGNFPDRFSGHQFPNYSSELNVNALLLGDSALYLCASRREGPTGELFFGEGSRLTVL.

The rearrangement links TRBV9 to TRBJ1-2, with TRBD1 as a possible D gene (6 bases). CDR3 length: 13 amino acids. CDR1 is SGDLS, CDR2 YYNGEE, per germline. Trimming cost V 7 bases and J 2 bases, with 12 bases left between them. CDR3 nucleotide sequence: TGTGCCAGCGGCCCAACAGGGAACTATGGCTACACCTTC. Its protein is CASGPTGNYGYTF. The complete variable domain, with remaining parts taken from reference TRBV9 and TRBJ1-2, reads DSGVTQTPKHLITATGQRVTLRCSPRSGDLSVYWYQQSLDQGLQFLIQYYNGEERAKGNILERFSAQQFPDLHSELNLSSLELGDSALYFCASGPTGNYGYTFGSGTRLTVV.

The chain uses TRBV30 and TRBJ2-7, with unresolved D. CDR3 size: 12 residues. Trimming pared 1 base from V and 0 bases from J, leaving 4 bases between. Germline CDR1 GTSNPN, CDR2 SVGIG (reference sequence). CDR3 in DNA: TGTGCCTGGAGTGCGCCCTCCTACGAGCAGTACTTC. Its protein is CAWSAPSYEQYF. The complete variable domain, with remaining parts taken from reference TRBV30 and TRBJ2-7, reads SQTIHQWPATLVQPVGSPLSLECTVEGTSNPNLYWYRQAAGRGLQLLFYSVGIGQISSEVPQNLSASRPQDRQFILSSKKLLLSDSGFYLCAWSAPSYEQYFGPGTRLTVT.

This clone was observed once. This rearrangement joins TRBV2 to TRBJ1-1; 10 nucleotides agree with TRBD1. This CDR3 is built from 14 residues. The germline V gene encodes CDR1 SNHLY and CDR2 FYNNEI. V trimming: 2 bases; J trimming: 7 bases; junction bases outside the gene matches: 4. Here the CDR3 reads CASSERDRGYEAFF. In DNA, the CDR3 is TGTGCCAGCAGTGAACGGGACAGGGGATATGAAGCTTTCTTT.

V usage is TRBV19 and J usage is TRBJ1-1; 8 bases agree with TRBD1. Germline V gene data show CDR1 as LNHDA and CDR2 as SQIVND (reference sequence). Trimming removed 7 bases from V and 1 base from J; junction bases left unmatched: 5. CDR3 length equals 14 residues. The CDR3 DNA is TGTGCCAGTAAGCAGGGGGCAGCGAACACTGAAGCTTTCTTT. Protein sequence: CASKQGAANTEAFF.